This entry describes one TCR beta chain. Its antigen is unknown. The sample's time point: cycle 4 day 1 (C4D1), after more than 5 weeks of nivolumab. Each patient's relapse followed autologous stem cell transplantation, and brentuximab vedotin exposure varied. These data originate in a study of PD-1 blockade in classical Hodgkin lymphoma. General study points: Newly diagnosed patients were said to have less baseline TCR diversity than healthy donors did.

Clones were sequenced by immunoSEQ multiplex PCR, and TCRdb holds only the in-frame ones, with some missing. Of some 93,000 clones in the sample, 78% are singletons; the top ten hold over 7.5%. CDR3 length equals 14 residues. Trimming took 0 bases from V and 7 from J, leaving 11 bases between them. The germline V gene encodes CDR1 SGDLS and CDR2 YYNGEE. The V and J genes are TRBV9 and TRBJ1-5; D possibly corresponds to TRBD1 (6 bases). Sequenced material: peripheral blood mononuclear cells (PBMCs), taken before the fourth cycle of nivolumab. The TCR originated in a human donor with classical Hodgkin lymphoma. CDR3 protein: CASSVEAGEQPQHF. The CDR3 bases are TGTGCCAGCAGCGTAGAGGCAGGGGAGCAGCCCCAGCATTTT.